This entry lists 3 T cell receptor beta chains sequenced from one sample in a study of blood T cell repertoires in COVID-19. TCRdb's copy holds only in-frame clones and misses some; the assay was immunoSEQ multiplex PCR. The table shows around 73,000 clones, with 82% occurring only once. Material for sequencing was peripheral blood. These receptors were obtained from a woman aged 55-70 years with acute or convalescent COVID-19.

This sequence joins TRBV5-1 and TRBJ2-1; 7 nucleotides match TRBD2. Germline V gene sequence: CDR1 SGHRS, CDR2 YFSETQ. This CDR3 spans 15 amino acids. Trimming at V came to 4 bases and at J to 6 bases, leaving 10 bases not matched to a gene. Here the CDR3 DNA reads TGCGCCAGCAGCCCCCGGATGGGGGGGGGCAATGAGCAGTTCTTC. This codes for CASSPRMGGGNEQFF.

As concerns this clone: The junction does not match germline at one end; this may be a read error. The chain links TRBV6-1 to TRBJ1-2, with a possible D match to TRBD1 (6 bases). The CDR3 is made up of 16 amino acids. The germline gives CDR1 MNHNS, CDR2 SASEGT. The CDR3 here is CASSDPVGAVGQPAAF. The CDR3 DNA follows: TGTGCCAGCAGTGACCCGGTCGGGGCGGTCGGACAGCCTGCCGCCTTC.

This clone occurred a few times. The chain links TRBV27 to TRBJ1-2, with D possibly being TRBD1 (5 bases). Per germline, CDR1 MNHEY and CDR2 SMNVEV (reference sequence). The CDR3 totals 15 residues. V lost 6 bases and J lost 6, with 20 bases in between. Written as DNA, the CDR3 is TGTGCCAGCAGCAAAACAGGAGGGAACCGCAATGGCTACACCTTC. The encoded protein is CASSKTGGNRNGYTF.